The 21 T cell receptor beta chains below were found in one sample sequenced in a study of T cell responses to AZD1222 COVID-19 vaccine. Libraries were prepared by immunoSEQ multiplex PCR; TCRdb keeps only in-frame clonotypes and omits some of them. The profile shows fewer than 150,000 clones, roughly 90% of them singletons. The specimen comprised peripheral blood, sampled 28 days after the second AZD1222 dose. These receptors were taken from an adult who received the AZD1222 COVID-19 vaccine.

The chain combines TRBV11-2 with TRBJ2-5; 14 bases agree with TRBD2. With V trimmed by 3 bases and J by 5 bases, 2 bases remained unmatched. Germline-derived CDR1 and CDR2 are SGHAT and FQNNGV. The CDR3 contains 15 residues. DNA of the CDR3: TGTGCCAGCAGCTTCGGGACTAGCGGGAGTGAGACCCAGTACTTC. Protein sequence: CASSFGTSGSETQYF. Drawing the rest from reference TRBV11-2 and TRBJ2-5, the complete variable domain is EAGVAQSPRYKIIEKRQSVAFWCNPISGHATLYWYQQILGQGPKLLIQFQNNGVVDDSQLPKDRFSAERLKGVDSTLKIQPAKLEDSAVYLCASSFGTSGSETQYFGPGTRLLVL.

J is TRBJ2-3 and V is TRBV5-1, with 8 nucleotides matching TRBD2. The CDR3 has 16 residues. The germline CDR1 and CDR2 sequences are SGHRS and YFSETQ. With 4 bases clipped from V and 3 bases from J, the junction kept 10 bases outside the gene matches. The CDR3 DNA reads TGCGCCAGCAGCGAAATGACTAGCGCGCCGACAGATACGCAGTATTTT. Amino acid sequence: CASSEMTSAPTDTQYF.

The chain is built from TRBV4-1 and TRBJ1-6; no definite D call. Germline loops: CDR1 MGHRA, CDR2 YSYEKL. Deletions cut 1 base from V and 3 bases from J, with 7 bases between. This CDR3 comprises 15 residues. CDR3 loop: CASSQGFSYNSPLHF. The CDR3 DNA is TGCGCCAGCAGCCAAGGATTTAGCTATAATTCACCCCTCCACTTT.

The chain combines TRBV7-3 with TRBJ2-2; D is undetermined. Germline V gene lookup returns CDR1 SGHTA and CDR2 FQGTGA. V lost 0 bases, J lost 0 bases, and 8 bases lay in between. This CDR3 is 16 amino acids long. The CDR3: CASSLTVGSNTGELFF. The CDR3 bases are TGTGCCAGCAGCTTAACAGTGGGATCGAACACCGGGGAGCTGTTTTTT.

The chain employs TRBV7-9 and TRBJ2-1, with TRBD2 identical over 8 bases. This CDR3 comprises 14 residues. After removal of 2 bases from V and 8 bases from J, the junction contained 5 bases not matched to a gene. Germline CDR1 and CDR2: SEHNR and FQNEAQ (reference sequence). This CDR3 reads CASSLSGGSDEQFF. The DNA of the CDR3 is TGTGCCAGCAGCTTATCGGGAGGGAGCGATGAGCAGTTCTTC.

The gene calls are TRBV7-8 and TRBJ1-5, with unresolved D. The CDR3 covers 14 residues. Germline CDR1 SGHVS, CDR2 FQNEAQ. V lost 5 bases, J lost 0 bases, and 8 bases lay in between. The CDR3 reads CASSAESSNQPQHF. CDR3 nucleotides: TGTGCCAGCAGCGCTGAGAGTAGCAATCAGCCCCAGCATTTT.

The CDR3 spells CSAGLNEQYF. CDR3 coding DNA: TGCAGTGCTGGACTTAACGAGCAGTACTTC. The chain joins TRBV20-1 to TRBJ2-7; D is possibly TRBD2 (5 bases). Germline V gene data show CDR1 as DFQATT and CDR2 as SNEGSKA (reference sequence). V gave up 5 bases and J gave up 5 bases, with 7 bases separating them. The CDR3 runs to 10 residues.

The chain links TRBV5-8 to TRBJ2-2, with D unresolved. Germline V lookup: CDR1 SGHTS, CDR2 YDEGEE. The CDR3 runs to 15 residues. Trimming stripped 2 bases from V and 0 bases from J, with 8 bases between. CDR3 nucleotides: TGTGCCAGCAGCTTTTTCCTCACGAACACCGGGGAGCTGTTTTTT. It translates to CASSFFLTNTGELFF.

This rearrangement joins TRBV6-5 to TRBJ2-7; 8 bases agree with TRBD1. The CDR3 sequence is 13 residues long. J lost 2 bases, V lost 6 bases, and 3 bases had no gene match. The germline V gene encodes CDR1 MNHEY and CDR2 SVGAGI. The CDR3 DNA sequence: TGTGCCAGCAGCCGGACAGGGACCTACGAGCAGTACGTC. It is translated as CASSRTGTYEQYV.

This chain uses TRBV6-1 with TRBJ2-3, with D perhaps TRBD2 (7 bases). The CDR3 totals 14 residues. V gave up 0 bases and J gave up 10 bases, with 14 bases separating them. Germline V gene data show CDR1 as MNHNS and CDR2 as SASEGT. In DNA form, the CDR3 reads TGTGCCAGCAGTGAAGCCTCTGGGGGGGCCGCGCAGTATTTT. This sequence encodes CASSEASGGAAQYF.

In its sample, this clone was seen a few times. The genes are TRBV11-2 and TRBJ2-2; D gene unclear. Germline loops: CDR1 SGHAT, CDR2 FQNNGV. The germline V and J ends were trimmed by 1 base and 6 bases, with 9 bases remaining between them. There are 14 residues in the CDR3. This CDR3 is CASSLVLSPGELFF. The CDR3 DNA is TGTGCCAGCAGCTTAGTACTGTCCCCCGGGGAGCTGTTTTTT.

J is TRBJ2-3 and V is TRBV18; no definite D call. The CDR3 is 13 amino acids. The germline CDR1 and CDR2 sequences are KGHSH and LQKENI. The ends were cut back, 3 bases at V and 6 bases at J, with 10 bases in the middle. This chain's CDR3 is CASSPDLWDTQYF. The CDR3 DNA sequence: TGTGCCAGCTCACCGGACCTTTGGGATACGCAGTATTTT.

The rearrangement joins TRBV19 to TRBJ1-3, with unresolved D. The CDR3 sequence is 11 residues long. The germline V and J ends were trimmed by 6 bases and 7 bases, with 7 bases remaining between them. Germline loops: CDR1 LNHDA, CDR2 SQIVND (reference sequence). CDR3 sequence: CASSSANTIYF. CDR3 DNA sequence: TGTGCCAGTAGCTCGGCGAACACCATATATTTT. Full variable domain (rest looked up from reference TRBV19 and TRBJ1-3): DGGITQSPKYLFRKEGQNVTLSCEQNLNHDAMYWYRQDPGQGLRLIYYSQIVNDFQKGDIAEGYSVSREKKESFPLTVTSAQKNPTAFYLCASSSANTIYFGEGSWLTVV.

This chain connects TRBV2 to TRBJ2-7; D uncertain. The CDR3 is 14 amino acids. Trimming took 0 bases from V and 5 from J, leaving 11 bases between them. The V gene's germline CDR1 is SNHLY and CDR2 FYNNEI. DNA of the CDR3: TGTGCCAGCAGTGAAGCGCTTCTGGGCGACGAGCAGTACTTC. Amino acids: CASSEALLGDEQYF.

The chain uses TRBV10-3 and TRBJ2-3; 9 bases align to TRBD2. Trimming took 4 bases from V and 6 from J; bases not matched to a gene: 11. The CDR3 contains 16 residues. The germline V gene has CDR1 ENHRY and CDR2 SYGVKD. The CDR3 is CAISGGSGSGGDTQYF. The CDR3 nucleotides are TGTGCCATCAGTGGGGGTAGCGGGAGCGGCGGGGATACGCAGTATTTT.

The V gene is TRBV9, the J gene TRBJ2-3; unclear D gene. CDR1 is SGDLS and CDR2 is YYNGEE in the germline V gene. V was clipped by 0 bases and J by 5 bases, with 7 bases between them. There are 13 residues in the CDR3. Here the CDR3 DNA reads TGTGCCAGCAGCGTAGGTGATGGAGATACGCAGTATTTT. It translates to CASSVGDGDTQYF.

This clone was counted only a few times. At one end, the junction sequence differs from germline, possibly due to a read error. The chain is built from TRBV30 and TRBJ2-7; the D gene is possibly TRBD1 (5 bases). CDR3 length equals 11 residues. CDR1 and CDR2 from the germline V gene are GTSNPN and SVGIG (reference sequence). The CDR3 coding sequence is TGTGCCTGGAGTGCACAGGATGACGGCCACTTC. Amino acid sequence: CAWSAQDDGHF.

The chain couples TRBV21-1 to TRBJ2-2; TRBD2 was called by the table and not checked on the DNA. TRBV21-1 is classified as a pseudogene. The CDR3 is made up of 14 amino acids. The CDR3: CASTRLFDTGELFF. Written as DNA, the CDR3 is TGTGCCAGCACCCGACTTTTTGACACCGGGGAGCTGTTTTTT.

CDR3 in DNA: TGCGCCAGCACCCCCGGGACAGGGGATGGCTACACCTTC. This codes for CASTPGTGDGYTF. The V and J genes are TRBV5-1 and TRBJ1-2, with 10 bases lining up with TRBD1. With V trimmed by 6 bases and J by 6 bases, 5 bases remained unmatched. The CDR3 sequence is 13 residues long. In germline, CDR1 is SGHRS, CDR2 YFSETQ.

This clone was found a few times. The chain uses TRBV5-6 and TRBJ1-2; D possibly corresponds to TRBD1 (5 bases). From germline, CDR1 is SGHDT and CDR2 YYEEEE. Trimming left V 4 bases short and J 3 bases short, with 13 bases between. CDR3 length: 14 residues. CDR3 region: CASSPWDRYYGYTF. The DNA for the CDR3 is TGTGCCAGCAGCCCCTGGGACCGATACTATGGCTACACCTTC. The complete variable domain, with remaining parts taken from reference TRBV5-6 and TRBJ1-2, reads DAGVTQSPTHLIKTRGQQVTLRCSPKSGHDTVSWYQQALGQGPQFIFQYYEEEERQRGNFPDRFSGHQFPNYSSELNVNALLLGDSALYLCASSPWDRYYGYTFGSGTRLTVV.

The chain uses TRBV9 and TRBJ1-2, with D possibly TRBD1 on 5 matching bases. The V gene lost 4 bases and the J gene lost 4 bases, with 20 bases spanning the gap. The CDR3 covers 16 residues. Germline V gene lookup returns CDR1 SGDLS and CDR2 YYNGEE. This chain's CDR3 is CASSHKPRDGTYGYTF. DNA for the CDR3: TGTGCCAGCAGCCACAAACCCCGGGACGGGACCTATGGCTACACCTTC. The full variable domain, in which reference TRBV9 and TRBJ1-2 provide the parts outside the CDR3, is DSGVTQTPKHLITATGQRVTLRCSPRSGDLSVYWYQQSLDQGLQFLIQYYNGEERAKGNILERFSAQQFPDLHSELNLSSLELGDSALYFCASSHKPRDGTYGYTFGSGTRLTVV.